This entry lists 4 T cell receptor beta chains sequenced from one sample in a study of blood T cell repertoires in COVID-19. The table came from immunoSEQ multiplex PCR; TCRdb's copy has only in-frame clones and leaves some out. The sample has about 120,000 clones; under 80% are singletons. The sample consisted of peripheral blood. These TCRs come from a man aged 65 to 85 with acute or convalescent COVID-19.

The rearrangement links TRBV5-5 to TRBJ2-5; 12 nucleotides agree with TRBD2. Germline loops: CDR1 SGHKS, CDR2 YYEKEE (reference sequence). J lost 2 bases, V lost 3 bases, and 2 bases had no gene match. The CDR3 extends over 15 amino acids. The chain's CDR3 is CASSWGTSGQETQYF. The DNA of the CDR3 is TGTGCCAGCAGCTGGGGGACTAGCGGGCAAGAGACCCAGTACTTC.

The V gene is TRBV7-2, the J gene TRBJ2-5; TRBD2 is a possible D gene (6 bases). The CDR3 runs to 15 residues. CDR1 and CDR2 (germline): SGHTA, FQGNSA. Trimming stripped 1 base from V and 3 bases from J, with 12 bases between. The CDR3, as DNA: TGTGCCAGCAGCTTAGTTCGGACTACAAAAGAGACCCAGTACTTC. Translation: CASSLVRTTKETQYF.

The CDR3 sequence: CAWNARGTQYF. As DNA, the CDR3 is TGTGCCTGGAATGCCCGAGGTACGCAGTATTTT. J is TRBJ2-3 and V is TRBV30; D is ambiguous. Trimming removed 4 bases from V and 8 bases from J, with 10 bases in between. Germline loops: CDR1 GTSNPN, CDR2 SVGIG (reference sequence). The CDR3 contains 11 residues.

CDR3 protein: CASSPYTGQRTDTQYF. In DNA form, the CDR3 reads TGTGCCAGCAGCCCGTACACAGGACAGCGCACAGATACGCAGTATTTT. This chain connects TRBV6-2 or TRBV6-3 to TRBJ2-3; TRBD1 is a possible D gene (6 bases). This CDR3 spans 16 amino acids. Germline CDR1 and CDR2: MNHEY and SVGEGT. Trimming pared 6 bases from V and 1 base from J, leaving 17 bases between.